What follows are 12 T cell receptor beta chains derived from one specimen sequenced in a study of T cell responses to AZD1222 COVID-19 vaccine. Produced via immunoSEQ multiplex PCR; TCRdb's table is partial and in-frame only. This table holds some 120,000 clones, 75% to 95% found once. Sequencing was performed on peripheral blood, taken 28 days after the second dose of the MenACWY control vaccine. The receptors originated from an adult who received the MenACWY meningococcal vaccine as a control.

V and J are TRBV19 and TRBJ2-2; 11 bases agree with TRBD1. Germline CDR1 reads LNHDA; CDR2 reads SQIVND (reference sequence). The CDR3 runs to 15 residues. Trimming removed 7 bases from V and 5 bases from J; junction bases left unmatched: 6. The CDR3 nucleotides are TGTGCCAGTAAATGGGACAGGGGGACGACCGGGGAGCTGTTTTTT. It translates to CASKWDRGTTGELFF. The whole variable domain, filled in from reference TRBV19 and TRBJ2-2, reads DGGITQSPKYLFRKEGQNVTLSCEQNLNHDAMYWYRQDPGQGLRLIYYSQIVNDFQKGDIAEGYSVSREKKESFPLTVTSAQKNPTAFYLCASKWDRGTTGELFFGEGSRLTVL.

The CDR3 protein is CASSYPGGLAGGRAKNIQYF. CDR3 coding DNA: TGTGCCAGCAGTTACCCAGGTGGACTAGCGGGGGGGAGAGCCAAAAACATTCAGTACTTC. V gene TRBV6-2 or TRBV6-3 combines with J gene TRBJ2-4; TRBD2 matches at 15 bases. The germline V gene has CDR1 MNHEY and CDR2 SVGEGT. The CDR3 is made up of 20 amino acids. With V trimmed by 2 bases and J by 0 bases, 8 bases remained unmatched.

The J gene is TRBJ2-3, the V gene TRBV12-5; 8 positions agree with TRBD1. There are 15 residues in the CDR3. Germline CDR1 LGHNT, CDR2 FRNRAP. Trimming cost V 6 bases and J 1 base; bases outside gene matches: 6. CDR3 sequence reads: CASGPGQGRTDTQYF. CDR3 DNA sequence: TGTGCTAGTGGACCCGGACAGGGTCGCACAGATACGCAGTATTTT.

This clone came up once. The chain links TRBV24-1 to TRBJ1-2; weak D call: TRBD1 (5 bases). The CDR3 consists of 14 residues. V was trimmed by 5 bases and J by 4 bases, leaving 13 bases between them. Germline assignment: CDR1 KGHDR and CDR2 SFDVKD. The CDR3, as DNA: TGTGCCACCAGTGCCGGGGGAGGGAGCTATGGCTACACCTTC. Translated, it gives CATSAGGGSYGYTF.

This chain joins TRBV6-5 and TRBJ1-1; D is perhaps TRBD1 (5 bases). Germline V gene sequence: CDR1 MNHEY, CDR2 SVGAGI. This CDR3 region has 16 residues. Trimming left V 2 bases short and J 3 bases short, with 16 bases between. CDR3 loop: CASSYGGASRYTEAFF. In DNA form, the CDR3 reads TGTGCCAGCAGTTACGGAGGGGCCAGCAGATACACTGAAGCTTTCTTT.

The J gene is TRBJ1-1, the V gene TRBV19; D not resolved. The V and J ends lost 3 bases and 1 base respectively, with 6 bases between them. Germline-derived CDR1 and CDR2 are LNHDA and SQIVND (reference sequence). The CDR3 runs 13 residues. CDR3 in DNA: TGTGCCAGTAGTATTTATCGGAACACTGAAGCTTTCTTT. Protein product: CASSIYRNTEAFF.

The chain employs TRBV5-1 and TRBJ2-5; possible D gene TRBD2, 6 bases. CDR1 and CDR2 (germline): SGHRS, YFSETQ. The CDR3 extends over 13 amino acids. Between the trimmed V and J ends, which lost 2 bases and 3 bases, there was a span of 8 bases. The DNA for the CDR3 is TGCGCCAGCAGCTTTCCGGGGGAAGAGACCCAGTACTTC. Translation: CASSFPGEETQYF.

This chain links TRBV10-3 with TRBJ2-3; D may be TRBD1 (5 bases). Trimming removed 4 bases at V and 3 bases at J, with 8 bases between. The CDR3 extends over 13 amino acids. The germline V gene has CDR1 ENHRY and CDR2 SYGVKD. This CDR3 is CAISGQGTDTQYF. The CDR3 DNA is TGTGCCATCAGTGGTCAGGGAACAGATACGCAGTATTTT.

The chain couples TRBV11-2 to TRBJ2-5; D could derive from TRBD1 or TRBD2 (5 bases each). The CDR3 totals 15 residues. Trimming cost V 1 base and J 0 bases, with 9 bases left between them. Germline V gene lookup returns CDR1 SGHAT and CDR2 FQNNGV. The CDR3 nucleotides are TGTGCCAGCAGCTTAGGTTGGGGGTACCAAGAGACCCAGTACTTC. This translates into CASSLGWGYQETQYF. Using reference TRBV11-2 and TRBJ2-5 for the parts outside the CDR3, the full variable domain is EAGVAQSPRYKIIEKRQSVAFWCNPISGHATLYWYQQILGQGPKLLIQFQNNGVVDDSQLPKDRFSAERLKGVDSTLKIQPAKLEDSAVYLCASSLGWGYQETQYFGPGTRLLVL.

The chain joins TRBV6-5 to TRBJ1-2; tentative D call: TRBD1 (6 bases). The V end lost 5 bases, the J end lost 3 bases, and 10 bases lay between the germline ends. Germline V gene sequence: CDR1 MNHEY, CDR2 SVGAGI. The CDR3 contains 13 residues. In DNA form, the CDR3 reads TGTGCCAGCAGTCGGACAGCGGACTATGGCTACACCTTC. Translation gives CASSRTADYGYTF.

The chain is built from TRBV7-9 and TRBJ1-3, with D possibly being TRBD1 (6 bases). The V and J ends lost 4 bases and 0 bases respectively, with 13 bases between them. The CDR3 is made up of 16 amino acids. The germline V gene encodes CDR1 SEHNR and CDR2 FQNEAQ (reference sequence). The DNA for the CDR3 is TGTGCCAGCAGCTCTCGGACAGCCAACTCTGGAAACACCATATATTTT. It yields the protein CASSSRTANSGNTIYF.

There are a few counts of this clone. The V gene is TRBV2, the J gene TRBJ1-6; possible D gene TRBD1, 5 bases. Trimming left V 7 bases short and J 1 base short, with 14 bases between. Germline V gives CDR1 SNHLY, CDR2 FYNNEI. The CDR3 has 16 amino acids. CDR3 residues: CASIRSGGSYNSPLHF. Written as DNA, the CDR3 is TGTGCCAGCATACGATCCGGGGGTTCCTATAATTCACCCCTCCACTTT.